This TCR beta chain was profiled in a study of Ad26.COV2.S vaccination and SARS-CoV-2 variants (dated by TCRdb to the early 2020s). Broadly, across the study: Donors in the vaccine arm were drawn from COV1001, a phase I-IIa trial of Ad26.COV2.S in healthy adults that was multicentre, randomized, double-blind and placebo-controlled. Ad26.COV2.S was administered intramuscularly at 5 x 10^10 or 1 x 10^11 viral particles, either as a single shot or as two shots given 56 days apart. The TCR-sequenced set comprised around 32 samples: approximately 19 Ad26.COV2.S vaccine recipients, 5 placebo recipients and 8 SARS-CoV-2 convalescent individuals. Trial participants were randomized into five groups of five, in which low-dose or high-dose Ad26.COV2.S was given once or twice, or placebo was given on both occasions. Throughout the experiments and outcome assessment, investigators stayed blinded to trial group allocation. TCRbeta repertoire sequencing was used to assess the specificity and breadth of SARS-CoV-2-reactive T cell receptors after Ad26.COV2.S vaccination. Summary of the overall study and its limitations: Higher spike-specific TCR breadth was observed in Ad26.COV2.S recipients than in placebo recipients (P = 0.0014). The authors noted that the TCR breadth and depth analyses may have underestimated total T cell responses. The study was not powered to compare responses between vaccine doses or regimens. Non-spike TCR breadth was comparable between vaccine and placebo recipients, consistent with the vaccine containing only spike. Substantial breadth of spike-specific CD8+ and CD4+ T cell responses was reported after vaccination.

The trim is 3 bases for V and 0 bases for J, with a gap of 6 bases between the germline ends. Counted from cysteine to phenylalanine, this CDR3 has 14 amino acids. The kept DNA is CDR3 alone, 42 bases in frame from the first base. CDR1 and CDR2 are read off the germline V gene (reference sequence) as PRHDT and FYEKMQ. The immunoSEQ Assay was used to sequence TCRbeta CDR3 regions. After extraction, genomic DNA underwent amplification by bias-controlled multiplex PCR, followed by high-throughput sequencing. From the authors' description of their analysis: Collapsing and filtering of sequences were performed to quantify the absolute abundance of each unique TCRbeta CDR3 region. T cell fraction was estimated by normalizing TCRbeta template counts to usable DNA, which was measured by amplifying reference genes present in all nucleated cells. Repertoire TCRs were annotated as SARS-CoV-2-specific when V gene, CDR3 amino acid sequence and J gene were exactly matched to a known reactive TCR set. The reference SARS-CoV-2 TCR set came from MIRA and was filtered for enrichment in COVID-19-positive ImmuneCODE repertoires, removing public or cross-reactive TCRs. Drawing on the MIRA antigens, annotated TCRs were analysed further at the level of specific ORF or position within ORF. Depth was the summed frequency of annotated unique rearrangements, while breadth was defined as annotated unique rearrangements over total unique productive rearrangements. TCR breadth was compared between groups using two-sided Wilcoxon rank-sum tests. Sourced from immuneACCESS, this table was stored by TCRdb with only in-frame sequences that have V and J called. A share of the clones is absent; for the studies checked, an unresolved V gene accounts for under half, and the remainder has no known explanation. The V and J calls and clone size were taken over from that table, and D and trimming were inferred from the DNA. In this sample the table shows 300,000 to 450,000 clones, approximately 84% of which occur a single time. The ten largest make up roughly 3.3% of the sample.

Concerning this clone itself: This clone's antigen is unknown. Base qualities are not provided; no much larger clone lies one nucleotide away.

Interpreted using the paper, the treatment or condition label stands for: roughly 18 received Ad26.COV2.S at low or high dose, single or two shots; roughly five received placebo; per-sample allocation not given. For vaccine and placebo recipients, repertoires were sequenced using samples collected on day 63 after the first injection. In Cohort 1b, about 27 adults aged 18-55 years were enrolled at a single site in Boston, USA, between 29 July and 7 August 2020. As a vaccine, Ad26.COV2.S was a replication-incompetent adenovirus type 26 vector that expressed a prefusion-stabilized SARS-CoV-2 spike protein derived from the original Wuhan strain.

The sequence was obtained from a person between 18 and 59 years old who received the Ad26.COV2.S COVID-19 vaccine or a placebo. This material consisted of peripheral blood, taken in a trial of Ad26.COV2.S vaccine versus placebo. The sequence joins TRBV13 to TRBJ2-1, with the D gene uncertain. CDR3 sequence: CASSFRPSYNEQFF. In nucleotide form, the sequence is TGTGCCAGCAGCTTCAGGCCCTCCTACAATGAGCAGTTCTTC.